The 22 T cell receptor beta chains below were found in one sample sequenced in a study of identical twins. TCRdb recomputed calls from the 5' RACE reads with MiXCR, one row per CDR3 protein. Altogether around 690,000 distinct CDR3 sequences are present, around 20% being singletons, with the ten largest covering 4.3%. These same records also appear under a second study, on T cells expressing NK-cell markers.

Sequencing input: PBMCs. These receptors all come from a woman in her late teens or twenties in good health.

This clonotype showed up just once. The chain couples TRBV6-1 to TRBJ2-5; no firm D call. The CDR3 extends over 11 amino acids. Germline V gives CDR1 MNHNS, CDR2 SASEGT. Trimming pared 4 bases from V and 8 bases from J, leaving 8 bases between. CDR3 in amino acids: CASSGGLTQYF. The CDR3 region has the DNA TGTGCCAGCAGTGGGGGTCTTACCCAGTACTTC.

Only a few counts were recorded for this clonotype. V is TRBV29-1 and J is TRBJ2-1; D call uncertain. V was trimmed by 4 bases and J by 1 base, leaving 8 bases between them. CDR1 is SQVTM, CDR2 ANQGSEA, per germline. CDR3 length equals 13 residues. CDR3 DNA sequence: TGCAGCGTTGGAACTTGGTCCTACAATGAGCAGTTCTTC. Its translation is CSVGTWSYNEQFF.

V usage is TRBV20-1 and J usage is TRBJ2-1; 9 bases are a match to TRBD2. The V gene end was trimmed by 0 bases and the J gene end by 4 bases; junction bases not matched to a gene: 4. The CDR3 loop spans 15 amino acids. CDR1 is DFQATT and CDR2 is SNEGSKA in the germline V gene (reference sequence). In DNA form, the CDR3 reads TGCAGTGCTAGAGACTGGCGGGAGGGGTACAATGAGCAGTTCTTC. Encoded protein: CSARDWREGYNEQFF.

The J gene is TRBJ2-3, the V gene TRBV5-1, with 9 bases aligning to TRBD2. Germline V gene lookup returns CDR1 SGHRS and CDR2 YFSETQ. This CDR3 comprises 17 residues. The V and J ends lost 0 bases and 2 bases, in that order; junction bases with no gene match: 7. In DNA, the CDR3 is TGCGCCAGCAGCTTGGGGGTAGCGGGGGACTACACAGATACGCAGTATTTT. This translates into CASSLGVAGDYTDTQYF.

The CDR3 region has the DNA TGTGCCAGTCGAAGCCAGCGAAACTATGGCTACACCTTC. Amino acid sequence: CASRSQRNYGYTF. The chain links TRBV19 to TRBJ1-2; D uncertain. CDR1 and CDR2 (germline): LNHDA, SQIVND (reference sequence). Trimming stripped 8 bases from V and 2 bases from J, with 12 bases between. The CDR3 consists of 13 residues.

There are a few counts of this clonotype. This chain joins TRBV7-3 and TRBJ2-7, with 7 bases fitting TRBD2. Trimming took 2 bases from V and 4 from J; bases not matched to a gene: 8. Germline V gene lookup returns CDR1 SGHTA and CDR2 FQGTGA. The CDR3 covers 15 residues. CDR3 in DNA: TGTGCCAGCAGCTTATATCCCGGGGGGAATTACGAGCAGTACTTC. Its protein product is CASSLYPGGNYEQYF.

The sample holds many counts of this clonotype. The CDR3 sequence is CATSKAGAGYNEQFF. CDR3 DNA sequence: TGTGCCACCAGCAAAGCGGGAGCTGGATACAATGAGCAGTTCTTC. This rearrangement joins TRBV24-1 to TRBJ2-1; 8 positions match TRBD2. The length of the CDR3 is 15 residues. V was pared by 7 bases and J by 4 bases, with 8 bases of the junction left unmatched. CDR1 and CDR2 from the germline V gene are KGHDR and SFDVKD.

V is TRBV6-2 or TRBV6-3 and J is TRBJ1-2; tentatively, D is TRBD1 (6 bases). The CDR3 totals 14 residues. Germline CDR1 reads MNHEY; CDR2 reads SVGEGT. The V gene lost 6 bases and the J gene lost 6 bases, with 17 bases spanning the gap. The CDR3 region is CASRSPGTQHGYTF. The CDR3 DNA sequence: TGTGCCAGCAGATCCCCCGGGACACAGCATGGCTACACCTTC.

V and J are TRBV11-1 and TRBJ2-1; 9 nucleotides line up with TRBD2. CDR1 is SGHAT, CDR2 FQDESV, per germline (reference sequence). The J segment lost 5 bases and the V segment lost 1 base, leaving 12 bases of the junction unmatched. The CDR3 totals 18 residues. The CDR3, as DNA: TGTGCCAGCAGCTTAGAGCGCGGTCTAGCGGGATCCCACAATGAGCAGTTCTTC. Translation gives CASSLERGLAGSHNEQFF.

This clonotype has just a few counts. The J gene is TRBJ1-1, the V gene TRBV29-1; tentatively, D is TRBD1 (5 bases). CDR3 length: 13 residues. Germline-derived CDR1 and CDR2 are SQVTM and ANQGSEA. V was clipped by 5 bases and J by 1 base, with 11 bases between them. The CDR3 region is CSVRRQKNTEAFF. The DNA of the CDR3 is TGCAGCGTTCGGCGACAGAAGAACACTGAAGCTTTCTTT. The full variable domain, with the rest looked up from reference TRBV29-1 and TRBJ1-1, is SAVISQKPSRDICQRGTSLTIQCQVDSQVTMMFWYRQQPGQSLTLIATANQGSEATYESGFVIDKFPISRPNLTFSTLTVSNMSPEDSSIYLCSVRRQKNTEAFFGQGTRLTVV.

This clonotype was observed a few times. The chain links TRBV29-1 to TRBJ1-1; D is perhaps TRBD1 (6 bases). Trimming removed 7 bases from V and 6 bases from J, with 12 bases in between. Germline CDR1 SQVTM, CDR2 ANQGSEA. CDR3 length: 11 amino acids. Here the CDR3 DNA reads TGCAGCGCCCTACGGACAGCTGAAGCTTTCTTT. Translating gives CSALRTAEAFF. Full variable domain (missing parts from reference TRBV29-1 and TRBJ1-1): SAVISQKPSRDICQRGTSLTIQCQVDSQVTMMFWYRQQPGQSLTLIATANQGSEATYESGFVIDKFPISRPNLTFSTLTVSNMSPEDSSIYLCSALRTAEAFFGQGTRLTVV.

The chain has TRBV12-3 or TRBV12-4 and TRBJ2-2; 8 positions match TRBD1. The V and J ends lost 5 bases and 9 bases, in that order; junction bases with no gene match: 5. There are 13 residues in the CDR3. Here the CDR3 DNA reads TGTGCCAGCAGTATACAGGGGGTCCGGGAGCTGTTTTTT. Its translation is CASSIQGVRELFF.

J is TRBJ2-7 and V is TRBV12-3 or TRBV12-4; TRBD1 matches at 9 bases. J was trimmed by 6 bases and V by 6 bases; bases with no gene match: 12. The CDR3 is 15 amino acids. The CDR3 DNA reads TGTGCCAGCAGCCCGTCCGGGACAGGGAGGAGCGAGCAGTACTTC. This translates into CASSPSGTGRSEQYF.

This clonotype was seen more than once but under ten times. The chain couples TRBV12-3 or TRBV12-4 to TRBJ1-2; D is undetermined. The ends were cut back, 5 bases at V and 5 bases at J, with 12 bases in the middle. This CDR3 contains 13 residues. CDR3 protein: CASSQSGTYGYTF. The DNA for the CDR3 is TGTGCCAGCAGTCAGTCGGGCACGTATGGCTACACCTTC.

This clonotype was seen a handful of times. The chain combines TRBV9 with TRBJ1-1; no clear D gene. Germline lookup yields CDR1 SGDLS and CDR2 YYNGEE. This CDR3 is 13 amino acids long. V dropped 4 bases and J dropped 1 base, with 8 bases sitting between them. CDR3 protein: CASSLTKNTEAFF. Here the CDR3 DNA reads TGTGCCAGCAGCCTAACGAAGAACACTGAAGCTTTCTTT.

V gene TRBV29-1 combines with J gene TRBJ2-1, with D perhaps matching TRBD1 or TRBD2 (6 bases each). The CDR3 is 13 amino acids. Germline-derived CDR1 and CDR2 are SQVTM and ANQGSEA. V gave up 7 bases and J gave up 3 bases, with 13 bases separating them. The CDR3 sequence: CSGRAGDYNEQFF. The DNA for the CDR3 is TGCAGCGGGAGGGCAGGGGACTACAATGAGCAGTTCTTC.

The chain couples TRBV20-1 to TRBJ2-1, with TRBD2 matching over 12 bases. This CDR3 spans 14 amino acids. Germline V gene lookup returns CDR1 DFQATT and CDR2 SNEGSKA (reference sequence). V shed 6 bases, J shed 6 bases, and the junction held 6 bases outside the gene matches. The DNA for the CDR3 is TGCAGTGCGTCACTAGCGGGAGGACCCAATGAGCAGTTCTTC. Translating gives CSASLAGGPNEQFF.

This clonotype came up a few times. CDR3 nucleotides: TGTGCCAGCAGTTACTCGAGGGGGGAGGATACGCAGTATTTT. This translates into CASSYSRGEDTQYF. The rearrangement links TRBV6-5 to TRBJ2-3; D may match TRBD1 or TRBD2 (6 bases each). This CDR3 region has 14 residues. The ends were cut back, 0 bases at V and 6 bases at J, with 10 bases in the middle. Germline CDR1 is MNHEY and CDR2 is SVGAGI.

This sequence joins TRBV5-1 and TRBJ2-1; D gene ambiguous. The CDR3 consists of 15 residues. V was clipped by 5 bases and J by 0 bases, with 12 bases between them. Germline V CDR1 and CDR2: SGHRS, YFSETQ. In DNA form, the CDR3 reads TGCGCCAGCAGAGGTGACACAAACTCCTACAATGAGCAGTTCTTC. It is translated as CASRGDTNSYNEQFF.

This clonotype has more than one count but fewer than ten. V and J are TRBV20-1 and TRBJ2-5, with no clear D. Per germline, CDR1 DFQATT and CDR2 SNEGSKA (reference sequence). The length of the CDR3 is 11 residues. V lost 3 bases to trimming and J lost 2 bases, with 4 bases between them. CDR3 nucleotides: TGCAGTGCTAGTGATCAAGAGACCCAGTACTTC. As protein: CSASDQETQYF.

This clonotype was detected ten times or more. J is TRBJ2-5 and V is TRBV20-1, with unresolved D. Germline-derived CDR1 and CDR2 are DFQATT and SNEGSKA (reference sequence). Trimming left V 6 bases short and J 4 bases short, with 18 bases between. CDR3 length equals 14 residues. CDR3 sequence (DNA): TGCAGTGCATCCAAGCCCCAAGAGGTAGAGACCCAGTACTTC. As protein: CSASKPQEVETQYF.

The chain combines TRBV20-1 with TRBJ2-5, with TRBD1 as a possible D gene (6 bases). The CDR3 sequence is 12 residues long. V was shortened by 5 bases and J by 4 bases, with 11 bases between the two germline ends. Germline V lookup: CDR1 DFQATT, CDR2 SNEGSKA (reference sequence). The CDR3 DNA is TGCAGTGCTCGGATAGGGGGAGAGACCCAGTACTTC. Protein sequence: CSARIGGETQYF.